These T cell receptor beta chains were read from a single sample in a study of blood T cells in healthy people across ages. TCRdb redid the calling of the 5' RACE reads with MiXCR, one entry per CDR3 protein. The table records 1.5 million to 2 million distinct CDR3 sequences, roughly two fifths of them present only once. Sequencing was carried out using blood. These receptors were taken from a human donor in good health. The CDR3 runs from the conserved cysteine through the conserved F or W. A D gene is named only where the DNA matches it firmly. The listing skips clone size in some rows; elsewhere it reads once, few, many or a size class.

>NA|TRBJ1-1|12|few|TRBV24-1
TGTGCCACCAGTGATTCAAACACTGAAGCTTTCTTT
CATSDSNTEAFF
>NA|TRBJ1-5|16|NA|TRBV18
TGTGCCAGCTCATCCGTACAGGGTAAGGGCAATCAGCCCCAGCATTTT
CASSSVQGKGNQPQHF
>TRBD1|TRBJ2-6|19|few|TRBV12-3/TRBV12-4
TGTGCCAGCAGTTTAGACTCTACAGGGGACCTCTCTGGGGCCAACGTCCTGACTTTC
CASSLDSTGDLSGANVLTF
>NA|TRBJ2-7|14|NA|TRBV6-1
TGTGCCAACGGAGCTAGCGTCGGAGGATACGAGCAGTACTTC
CANGASVGGYEQYF
>TRBD1|TRBJ2-3|16|NA|TRBV10-3
TGCGCCATCAGCGTTACCGGGACAGGGGGAAGAGATACGCAGTATTTT
CAISVTGTGGRDTQYF
>NA|TRBJ1-1|12|few|TRBV20-1
TGCAGTGCTAGTGATCGGACCGAAGAAGCTTTCTTT
CSASDRTEEAFF
>TRBD2|TRBJ2-5|16|NA|TRBV3-1
TGTGCCAGCAGCCCCCCAAAGCGGGGGGTTCGGGAGACCCAGTACTTC
CASSPPKRGVRETQYF
>TRBD1|TRBJ2-1|18|NA|TRBV10-3
TGTGCCATCAGCCTCGGGACAGGGGGCGAACGAATCGGTAATGAGCAGTTCTTC
CAISLGTGGERIGNEQFF
>TRBD1|TRBJ1-5|16|NA|TRBV7-8
TGTGCCAGCAGCTTAGCTGCAAGGGGGCGAGGACAGCCCCAGCATTTT
CASSLAARGRGQPQHF
>NA|TRBJ2-1|12|NA|TRBV20-1
TGCAGTGCATTTGGGTCGAGGGATGAGCAGTTCTTC
CSAFGSRDEQFF
>TRBD1|TRBJ1-5|15|NA|TRBV7-2
TGTGCCAGCAGCCAAAGGACAGGGCGCAGTCAGCCCCAGCATTTT
CASSQRTGRSQPQHF
>NA|TRBJ1-2|17|once|TRBV3-1
TGTGCCAGCAGCCCGCCACCCACAGGGTCTTTCGACTATGGCTACACCTTC
CASSPPPTGSFDYGYTF
>NA|TRBJ1-5|16|NA|TRBV2
TGTGCCAGCAGTGAAGAGGGGCCAGGGTATGTTCAGCCCCAGCATTTT
CASSEEGPGYVQPQHF
>TRBD1|TRBJ2-7|14|NA|TRBV27
TGTGCCAGCAGTTCCCAAAGACAGGGCGACGAGCAGTACTTC
CASSSQRQGDEQYF
>NA|TRBJ2-5|14|NA|TRBV7-8
TGTGCCAGCAGCCCGCAGGACTTTAAAGAGACCCAGTACTTC
CASSPQDFKETQYF
>TRBD2|TRBJ2-1|14|many|TRBV6-2/TRBV6-3
TGTGCCAGCAGCAATTTCGGGGGGTACAATGAGCAGTTCTTC
CASSNFGGYNEQFF
>NA|TRBJ1-6|12|few|TRBV3-1
TGTGCCAGCAGCCAAAATAGATCACCCCTCCACTTT
CASSQNRSPLHF
>NA|TRBJ2-6|16|few|TRBV4-2
TGTGCCAGCAGCCAAGTGACGGCCCAGGGGGCCAACGTCCTGACTTTC
CASSQVTAQGANVLTF
>TRBD2|TRBJ2-3|15|NA|TRBV14
TGTGCCAGCAGCCACCGGACTAGGGTCACAGATACGCAGTATTTT
CASSHRTRVTDTQYF
>NA|TRBJ2-5|15|NA|TRBV12-3/TRBV12-4
TGTGCCAGCAGTTTATCGGGACCTCAGGGGGAGACCCAGTACTTC
CASSLSGPQGETQYF
>NA|TRBJ2-5|13|NA|TRBV10-3
TGTGCCATCAGAGCGGAGATCCAAGAGACCCAGTACTTC
CAIRAEIQETQYF
>NA|TRBJ1-4|14|NA|TRBV7-2
TGTGCCAGCAGCCCCCGGGCGGGTAGTGAAAAACTGTTTTTT
CASSPRAGSEKLFF
>NA|TRBJ2-4|14|few|TRBV6-5
TGTGCCAGCAGTCAAACAGGGACCGAAAACATTCAGTACTTC
CASSQTGTENIQYF
>NA|TRBJ1-2|12|NA|TRBV4-3
TGCGCCAGCAGCCCCTCGTGGAATGGCTACACCTTC
CASSPSWNGYTF
>NA|TRBJ1-1|13|NA|TRBV29-1
TGCAGCGTCGGTGGGGGGGTGAACACTGAAGCTTTCTTT
CSVGGGVNTEAFF
>NA|TRBJ1-1|12|few|TRBV29-1
TGCAGCGGGAGGGACGGGAACACTGAAGCTTTCTTT
CSGRDGNTEAFF
>TRBD2|TRBJ2-3|17|few|TRBV4-2
TGTGCCAGCAGCCAAGAAGGGCCTAGCGGGGGTGATGATACGCAGTATTTT
CASSQEGPSGGDDTQYF
>TRBD2|TRBJ2-2|17|once|TRBV4-3
TGCGCCAGCAGCCAAGATTATAGGACTAGCGACACCGGGGAGCTGTTTTTT
CASSQDYRTSDTGELFF
>NA|TRBJ2-3|14|many|TRBV5-1
TGTGCCAGCAGCCCCCCATCTAGCACAGATACGCAGTATTTT
CASSPPSSTDTQYF
>NA|TRBJ1-2|14|few|TRBV6-2/TRBV6-3
TGTGCCAGCAGTCCCTACAGGGTGGTCTATGGCTACACCTTC
CASSPYRVVYGYTF
>NA|TRBJ2-5|15|NA|TRBV25-1
TGTGCCAGCAGTCCCTGGCGGGGACGGGGAGAGACCCAGTACTTC
CASSPWRGRGETQYF
>NA|TRBJ1-2|15|NA|TRBV4-3
TGCGCCAGCAGCCAAGTTAAGTGGCAGAGGGATGGCTACACCTTC
CASSQVKWQRDGYTF
>NA|TRBJ2-4|17|NA|TRBV15
TGTGCCACCAGCAGAGATCTTCCGAAAAGGGGGTCTAGGGAGCAGTACTTC
CATSRDLPKRGSREQYF
>TRBD2|TRBJ2-7|13|NA|TRBV29-1
TGCAGCGTTCTGCGGGGGGGCGGGAACGAGCAGTACTTC
CSVLRGGGNEQYF
>NA|TRBJ2-7|12|NA|TRBV20-1
TGCAGTGCTGCGACAGTGCCCTACGAGCAGTACTTC
CSAATVPYEQYF
>TRBD2|TRBJ2-1|14|few|TRBV3-1
TGTGCCAGCAGCGCTAGCGGGGGGGCCACTGAGCAGTTCTTC
CASSASGGATEQFF
>NA|TRBJ2-3|15|few|TRBV11-2
TGTGCCAGCAGCTTAGGGACACCTGACACAGATACGCAGTATTTT
CASSLGTPDTDTQYF
>TRBD1|TRBJ2-7|13|NA|TRBV6-6
TGTGCCAGCAGTTGCGAGACAGGGGGCGAGCAGTACTTC
CASSCETGGEQYF
>TRBD2|TRBJ2-3|15|NA|TRBV15
TGTGCCACCAGCCTTAGCGGGGGGGTATCAGATACGCAGTATTTT
CATSLSGGVSDTQYF
>NA|TRBJ1-2|13|NA|TRBV6-5
TGTGCCAGCAGTTACTTCCAGGGACATGGCTACACCTTC
CASSYFQGHGYTF
>NA|TRBJ2-7|11|NA|TRBV11-3
TGTGCCAGCAGCTGGTCTCGCGAGCAGTACTTC
CASSWSREQYF
>TRBD2|TRBJ2-1|16|few|TRBV12-3/TRBV12-4
TGTGCCAGCACCAGAGGGGACTACCCGGTTAATAATGAGCAGTTCTTC
CASTRGDYPVNNEQFF